These 10 T cell receptor beta chains originate from one sample sequenced in a study of T-cell reconstitution after alpha-beta-depleted transplantation in children. As it was prepared, the TCRbeta library received unique molecular identifiers. TCRdb called the PCR reads again in MiXCR, with one record for every CDR3 protein. The sample records around 370,000 distinct CDR3 sequences, approximately 10% being singletons. The sample was PBMCs from the stem cell graft donor, taken from the stem cell graft. The receptors originated from a human donor who donated a stem cell graft to a child with acute lymphoblastic leukemia.

In its sample, this clonotype was seen many times. V is TRBV4-3 and J is TRBJ1-1; D may be TRBD1 (5 bases). The germline V gene encodes CDR1 LGHNA and CDR2 YSLEER. With 0 bases removed from V and 1 base from J, the gap between germline ends came to 18 bases. The CDR3 runs 18 residues. The CDR3, as DNA: TGCGCCAGCAGCCAAGATGGCCCCCCGGCAGGGCCGAACACTGAAGCTTTCTTT. Its translation is CASSQDGPPAGPNTEAFF.

Only a few counts were recorded for this clonotype. The genes are TRBV12-3 or TRBV12-4 and TRBJ2-7; TRBD2 is a possible D gene (6 bases). Trimming took off 3 bases at V and 6 bases at J, with 12 bases between the two ends. This CDR3 contains 13 residues. The CDR3 DNA sequence: TGTGCCAGCAGTTTCCCCGGGACTCGCGAGCAGTACTTC. Protein product: CASSFPGTREQYF.

The sample holds a few counts of this clonotype. The gene calls are TRBV20-1 and TRBJ1-1; TRBD1 matches at 7 bases. The V gene's germline CDR1 is DFQATT and CDR2 SNEGSKA (reference sequence). This CDR3 comprises 14 residues. The V segment lost 3 bases and the J segment 5 bases; nucleotides outside the gene matches: 9. CDR3 sequence reads: CSASPPGGETEAFF. DNA for the CDR3: TGCAGTGCTAGCCCACCAGGGGGGGAGACTGAAGCTTTCTTT.

CDR3 protein: CAAAGGADGYTF. CDR3 DNA: TGTGCCGCCGCAGGGGGGGCGGATGGCTACACCTTC. The gene calls are TRBV6-2 or TRBV6-3 and TRBJ1-2; 7 positions match TRBD1. V gave up 11 bases and J gave up 6 bases; unmatched junction bases: 9. CDR1 and CDR2 from the germline V gene are MNHEY and SVGEGT. CDR3 length: 12 residues.

A few counts support this clonotype. This chain uses TRBV7-9 with TRBJ1-4, with 7 bases matching TRBD1. Germline CDR1 is SEHNR and CDR2 is FQNEAQ (reference sequence). With V trimmed by 5 bases and J by 5 bases, 11 bases remained unmatched. CDR3 length: 16 residues. In DNA form, the CDR3 reads TGTGCCAGCAGCGCAGCCGCAGGGGGACTAAATGAAAAACTGTTTTTT. Translated: CASSAAAGGLNEKLFF.

DNA for the CDR3: TGTGCCAGCAGTTTATACGGGACCAACAATGAGCAGTTCTTC. Its protein is CASSLYGTNNEQFF. The chain combines TRBV28 with TRBJ2-1, with D perhaps assigned TRBD1 or TRBD2 (5 bases each). Looked up from germline, CDR1 is MDHEN and CDR2 is SYDVKM. V lost 1 base, J lost 5 bases, and 9 bases lay in between. CDR3 length: 14 amino acids.

The chain carries TRBV20-1 and TRBJ2-1; tentative D call: TRBD2 (6 bases). There are 16 residues in the CDR3. Germline V gene lookup returns CDR1 DFQATT and CDR2 SNEGSKA (reference sequence). Trimming removed 6 bases from V and 9 bases from J, with 27 bases in between. CDR3 nucleotides: TGCAGTGCGGACCACCCAGGTTACTGGAGGGGTAGTGAGCAGTTCTTC. This translates into CSADHPGYWRGSEQFF.

This clonotype was counted ten times or more. This rearrangement joins TRBV5-1 to TRBJ2-3; a weak D match, TRBD2 (5 bases). V dropped 0 bases and J dropped 5 bases, with 7 bases sitting between them. CDR3 length equals 13 residues. From germline, CDR1 is SGHRS and CDR2 YFSETQ. In DNA, the CDR3 is TGCGCCAGCAGCTTGGCCGGGGAAGATACGCAGTATTTT. It codes for CASSLAGEDTQYF.

Comment on this clonotype: A read error may be the cause here, since a much bigger clone is one base away. It is unclear where the CDR3 begins or ends on the DNA, so no DNA is shown, and the CDR3 is as TCRdb lists it. This rearrangement joins TRBV15 to TRBJ1-1; whether TRBD1, the table's D call, matches the DNA was not checked. The V gene's germline CDR1 is LNHNV and CDR2 YYDKDF (reference sequence). The CDR3 is 13 amino acids in total, end residues counted. The CDR3 here is CATSVGTGTEVFF.

The rearrangement joins TRBV4-2 to TRBJ2-7; no definite D call. The V end was cut by 3 bases, the J end by 5 bases, with 14 bases between. This CDR3 has 14 amino acids. CDR1 and CDR2 (germline): LGHNA, YNFKEQ. The CDR3 DNA is TGTGCCAGCAGCCAGGACCCCGTTGGGGACGAGCAGTACTTC. Protein: CASSQDPVGDEQYF.